The clone carrying this TCR beta chain was seen ten or more times. Its antigen is not identified. Reliance was placed on clinical symptoms, serum thyroxine, TRAb, thyroid ultrasound and orbital computed tomography for diagnosis. Out of about 11 ml of fresh peripheral blood, PBMCs were obtained. Germline CDR1 and CDR2: SGHAT and FQNNGV. This CDR3 contains 17 residues. Between the trimmed V and J ends, which lost 4 bases and 5 bases, there was a span of 24 bases. The data are from a study of Graves' ophthalmopathy and Graves' hyperthyroidism. Whole-study findings and limits: The authors also found most expanded thyroid clonotypes above 0.001 frequency in blood. For predicting ophthalmopathy progression, the model had roughly 70% sensitivity and 72.22% specificity.

TCR beta CDR3 amplification used RNA transcripts. First-round RT-PCR employed HTBI primers, with a second-round multiplex PCR after it. TCRdb re-called the multiplex PCR reads through MiXCR, storing one row per CDR3 protein. This sample carries a few hundred thousand distinct CDR3 sequences, around a fifth of them seen once, and the ten largest clones take roughly 42%. V usage is TRBV11-2 and J usage is TRBJ2-7; D possibly uses TRBD1 or TRBD2 (5 bases each). The sequenced sample was peripheral blood. This receptor was identified in a woman aged 45-65 years with Graves' ophthalmopathy. The CDR3 protein is CASSSSLPGTDQDEQYF. The CDR3 DNA sequence: TGTGCCAGCAGCTCTTCCTTACCCGGGACCGACCAAGACGAGCAGTACTTC.